The 5 T cell receptor beta chains listed next were all sequenced from one sample in a study of blood T cell repertoires in COVID-19. Assay used: immunoSEQ multiplex PCR; TCRdb lists only in-frame clones, some missing. The table shows hundreds of thousands of clones, with roughly 86% occurring only once. Sequenced: PBMCs or T cells enriched from blood (not recorded which). These receptors originate from a woman between 18 and 30 years old who had recovered from COVID-19.

The genes are TRBV5-4 and TRBJ1-2; D possibly corresponds to TRBD1 (5 bases). Per the germline V gene, CDR1 is SGHNT and CDR2 is YYREEE (reference sequence). Trimming took 0 bases from V and 2 from J, leaving 14 bases between them. The CDR3 totals 16 residues. The CDR3 region has the DNA TGTGCCAGCAGCTTGGGCACGGGGAGGACAAACTATGGCTACACCTTC. It specifies CASSLGTGRTNYGYTF.

CDR3 nucleotide sequence: TGTGCCAGCAGCTTCCCCTCCCAGAATGAAAAACTGTTTTTT. Its translation: CASSFPSQNEKLFF. V usage is TRBV7-9 and J usage is TRBJ1-4; D unclear. The CDR3 covers 14 residues. V lost 3 bases to trimming and J lost 5 bases, with 10 bases between them. Germline CDR1 and CDR2: SEHNR and FQNEAQ (reference sequence).

This clone was counted once. This chain connects TRBV18 to TRBJ1-1; 7 bases line up with TRBD1. With 4 bases clipped from V and 4 bases from J, the junction kept 6 bases outside the gene matches. CDR3 length: 14 amino acids. Germline V gene sequence: CDR1 KGHSH, CDR2 LQKENI. The CDR3 here is CASSRTGDTTEAFF. CDR3 bases: TGTGCCAGCTCACGCACAGGGGATACCACTGAAGCTTTCTTT.

This clone showed up just once. V is TRBV9 and J is TRBJ2-5; TRBD1 aligns across 8 bases. With V trimmed by 4 bases and J by 2 bases, 13 bases remained unmatched. The germline gives CDR1 SGDLS, CDR2 YYNGEE. The CDR3 consists of 17 residues. The CDR3 nucleotides are TGTGCCAGCAGCCCGCGAGTCCGAACAGGGGGACAAGAGACCCAGTACTTC. It specifies CASSPRVRTGGQETQYF.

The V call is TRBV25-1, the J call TRBJ1-2; D is perhaps TRBD1 (5 bases). The CDR3 has 15 amino acids. Germline loops: CDR1 MGHDK, CDR2 SYGVNS. The germline V and J ends were trimmed by 6 bases and 3 bases, with 17 bases remaining between them. The CDR3 sequence: CASSDPKWGDYGYTF. In nucleotides, the CDR3 is TGTGCCAGCAGCGATCCCAAGTGGGGGGACTATGGCTACACCTTC.